The TCR beta chain described here comes from a study of T-cell reconstitution after alpha-beta-depleted transplantation in children. Unique molecular identifiers featured in how the TCRbeta library was prepared. TCRdb ran MiXCR on the PCR reads and lists one entry per CDR3 protein. The table has under 450,000 distinct CDR3 sequences, more than 10% seen once. Trimming removed 6 bases from V and 2 bases from J; junction bases left unmatched: 9. The CDR3 has 15 residues. The rearrangement uses TRBV12-3 or TRBV12-4 and TRBJ2-5; 7 bases are shared with TRBD2. This material consisted of PBMCs, taken from the stem cell graft. This TCR derives from a human donor who donated a stem cell graft to a child with Fanconi anemia. The CDR3 DNA reads as TGTGCCAGCAGACCCGGGGGGTCCCTTCAAGAGACCCAGTACTTC. Translating it yields CASRPGGSLQETQYF.